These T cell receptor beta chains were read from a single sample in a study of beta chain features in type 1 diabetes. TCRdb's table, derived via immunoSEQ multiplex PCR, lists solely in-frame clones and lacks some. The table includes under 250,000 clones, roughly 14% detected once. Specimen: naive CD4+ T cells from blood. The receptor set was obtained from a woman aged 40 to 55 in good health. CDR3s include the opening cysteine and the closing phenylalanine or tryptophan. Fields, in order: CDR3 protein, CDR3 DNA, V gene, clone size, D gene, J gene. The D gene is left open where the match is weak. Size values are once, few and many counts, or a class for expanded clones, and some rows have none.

CDR3: CASSVAGSTYEQYF
DNA: TGTGCCAGCAGCGTAGCCGGGTCCACCTACGAGCAGTACTTC
V: TRBV9
size: NA
D: NA
J: TRBJ2-7

CDR3: CASSLRGKLFF
DNA: TGTGCCAGCAGCTTAAGGGGAAAACTGTTTTTT
V: TRBV7-9
size: few
D: NA
J: TRBJ1-4

CDR3: CASSRQGLAKNIQYF
DNA: TGTGCCAGTAGTAGACAGGGACTAGCCAAAAACATTCAGTACTTC
V: TRBV19
size: few
D: NA
J: TRBJ2-4

CDR3: CASSLELPTYNEQFF
DNA: TGTGCCAGCAGCTTAGAACTCCCGACCTACAATGAGCAGTTCTTC
V: TRBV7-2
size: few
D: NA
J: TRBJ2-1

CDR3: CASSYPGSEFF
DNA: TGTGCCAGCAGTTATCCGGGAAGTGAGTTCTTC
V: TRBV6-5
size: NA
D: NA
J: TRBJ2-1

CDR3: CASSYSLARMNTEAFF
DNA: TGTGCCAGCAGTTACTCGTTGGCCAGGATGAACACTGAAGCTTTCTTT
V: TRBV6-5
size: NA
D: NA
J: TRBJ1-1

CDR3: CASSVTSGGNEQYF
DNA: TGTGCCAGCAGTGTGACTAGCGGGGGAAACGAGCAGTACTTC
V: TRBV6-1
size: NA
D: TRBD2
J: TRBJ2-7

CDR3: CATLEEGASTDTQYF
DNA: TGTGCCACCCTCGAGGAGGGGGCTAGCACAGATACGCAGTATTTT
V: TRBV10-3
size: NA
D: NA
J: TRBJ2-3

CDR3: CASSPPARGQETQYF
DNA: TGTGCCAGCAGTCCCCCCGCGCGGGGCCAAGAGACCCAGTACTTC
V: TRBV6-6
size: few
D: NA
J: TRBJ2-5

CDR3: CASSLGTGPLMNTEAFF
DNA: TGCGCCAGCAGCTTGGGGACAGGGCCTCTAATGAACACTGAAGCTTTCTTT
V: TRBV5-1
size: few
D: TRBD1
J: TRBJ1-1

CDR3: CASSVGGGLNTGELFF
DNA: TGTGCCAGCAGCGTAGGTGGAGGACTAAACACCGGGGAGCTGTTTTTT
V: TRBV9
size: few
D: NA
J: TRBJ2-2

CDR3: CASSPGLAGAEADTQYF
DNA: TGTGCCAGCAGCCCCGGACTAGCGGGGGCCGAGGCAGATACGCAGTATTTT
V: TRBV4-2
size: few
D: TRBD2
J: TRBJ2-3

CDR3: CASSYRGQGLETQYF
DNA: TGTGCCAGCAGTTACCGCGGACAGGGGTTAGAGACCCAGTACTTC
V: TRBV6-5
size: NA
D: TRBD1
J: TRBJ2-5

CDR3: CASSFLLSTATDSPLHF
DNA: TGTGCCAGCAGCTTCCTTCTTTCGACAGCGACGGATTCACCCCTCCACTTT
V: TRBV5-4
size: NA
D: NA
J: TRBJ1-6

CDR3: CASSPDRGGSPLHF
DNA: TGTGCCAGCTCTCCGGACAGGGGAGGTTCACCCCTCCACTTT
V: TRBV18
size: NA
D: TRBD1
J: TRBJ1-6

CDR3: CSVEDQRGGAGQFF
DNA: TGCAGCGTTGAAGATCAGCGGGGGGGCGCAGGGCAGTTCTTC
V: TRBV29-1
size: NA
D: TRBD2
J: TRBJ2-1

CDR3: CASSESGNYGYTF
DNA: TGTGCCAGCAGTGAGTCCGGGAACTATGGCTACACCTTC
V: TRBV25-1
size: NA
D: NA
J: TRBJ1-2

CDR3: CASSSRANGGVQFF
DNA: TGTGCCAGCAGTTCCCGGGCAAACGGGGGGGTGCAGTTCTTC
V: TRBV6-5
size: few
D: TRBD2
J: TRBJ2-1

CDR3: CASSPVNTEAFF
DNA: TGTGCCAGCAGCCCAGTGAACACTGAAGCTTTCTTT
V: TRBV7-9
size: NA
D: NA
J: TRBJ1-1

CDR3: CASSPLGGGTEAFF
DNA: TGTGCCAGCAGTCCCTTAGGGGGTGGCACTGAAGCTTTCTTT
V: TRBV27
size: few
D: NA
J: TRBJ1-1

CDR3: CASSPQTGSGNTIYF
DNA: TGTGCCAGCAGCCCACAGACAGGCTCTGGAAACACCATATATTTT
V: TRBV9
size: NA
D: NA
J: TRBJ1-3

CDR3: CASSTDSYEQYF
DNA: TGTGCCAGTAGTACGGACAGCTACGAGCAGTACTTC
V: TRBV19
size: NA
D: NA
J: TRBJ2-7

CDR3: CASSESTWTDSYGYTF
DNA: TGCGCCAGCAGTGAGTCGACCTGGACAGACTCCTATGGCTACACCTTC
V: TRBV10-2
size: NA
D: NA
J: TRBJ1-2

CDR3: CSVGVGGGYTF
DNA: TGCAGCGTTGGCGTGGGAGGGGGCTACACCTTC
V: TRBV29-1
size: NA
D: NA
J: TRBJ1-2

CDR3: CASSEGGTPANEQFF
DNA: TGTGCCAGCAGTGAAGGGGGGACACCGGCCAATGAGCAGTTCTTC
V: TRBV2
size: NA
D: NA
J: TRBJ2-1

CDR3: CASSPGLAGYNEQFF
DNA: TGCGCCAGCAGCCCGGGGCTAGCGGGGTACAATGAGCAGTTCTTC
V: TRBV5-1
size: NA
D: TRBD2
J: TRBJ2-1

CDR3: CASSLNGGDQPQHF
DNA: TGCGCCAGCAGCTTGAACGGGGGAGATCAGCCCCAGCATTTT
V: TRBV5-1
size: NA
D: NA
J: TRBJ1-5

CDR3: CASTIGPTGGSYNSPLHF
DNA: TGTGCCAGCACCATTGGTCCGACAGGGGGCTCCTATAATTCACCCCTCCACTTT
V: TRBV7-8
size: few
D: TRBD1
J: TRBJ1-6

CDR3: CASSLRNYGYTF
DNA: TGTGCCAGCAGCTTGAGAAACTACGGCTACACCTTC
V: TRBV7-2
size: NA
D: NA
J: TRBJ1-2

CDR3: CASSAGTSGGQETQYF
DNA: TGTGCCAGCAGCGCCGGGACTAGCGGGGGGCAAGAGACCCAGTACTTC
V: TRBV5-4
size: few
D: TRBD2
J: TRBJ2-5

CDR3: CASSSQGAQETQYF
DNA: TGCGCCAGCAGCTCACAGGGGGCCCAAGAGACCCAGTACTTC
V: TRBV5-1
size: NA
D: TRBD1
J: TRBJ2-5

CDR3: CASSSPGVSGYEQYF
DNA: TGTGCCAGCAGCTCCCCGGGAGTTAGCGGCTACGAGCAGTACTTC
V: TRBV7-2
size: few
D: NA
J: TRBJ2-7

CDR3: CASSHRDRGTFLAKNIQYF
DNA: TGCGCCAGCAGCCACCGGGACAGGGGGACATTCCTGGCCAAAAACATTCAGTACTTC
V: TRBV5-1
size: NA
D: TRBD1
J: TRBJ2-4

CDR3: CASSYGGTAYEQYF
DNA: TGTGCCAGCAGTTACGGTGGGACAGCATACGAGCAGTACTTC
V: TRBV6-5
size: NA
D: TRBD1
J: TRBJ2-7

CDR3: CASRSPGRGYNEQFF
DNA: TGCGCCAGCAGGAGCCCGGGCAGGGGTTACAATGAGCAGTTCTTC
V: TRBV5-1
size: NA
D: NA
J: TRBJ2-1

CDR3: CASSLAGQGAQYF
DNA: TGTGCCAGCAGCTTGGCCGGACAGGGTGCGCAGTATTTT
V: TRBV5-4
size: few
D: TRBD1
J: TRBJ2-3

CDR3: CASRNSVVSGNTIYF
DNA: TGTGCCAGCAGGAACTCGGTGGTCTCTGGAAACACCATATATTTT
V: TRBV6-1
size: NA
D: NA
J: TRBJ1-3

CDR3: CASSLMPDQETQYF
DNA: TGCGCCAGCAGCTTAATGCCGGACCAAGAGACCCAGTACTTC
V: TRBV5-1
size: NA
D: NA
J: TRBJ2-5

CDR3: CASTSELPPYTQYF
DNA: TGTGCCAGCACCTCCGAGTTGCCTCCCTATACGCAGTATTTT
V: TRBV6-1
size: few
D: NA
J: TRBJ2-3

CDR3: CASSRQTGPAEKLFF
DNA: TGTGCCAGCAGTAGACAGACCGGCCCTGCGGAAAAACTGTTTTTT
V: TRBV25-1
size: NA
D: NA
J: TRBJ1-4

CDR3: CATRTSGASTDTQYF
DNA: TGCGCCACCAGGACTAGCGGAGCTAGCACAGATACGCAGTATTTT
V: TRBV5-1
size: NA
D: TRBD2
J: TRBJ2-3

CDR3: CASSPLQGRYGYTF
DNA: TGTGCCAGCAGTCCTCTTCAGGGCCGCTATGGCTACACCTTC
V: TRBV27
size: NA
D: NA
J: TRBJ1-2